These T cell receptor beta chains were read from a single sample in a study of shared clonotypes between healthy human individuals. Using immunoSEQ multiplex PCR, the repertoire was profiled, and TCRdb retains in-frame clones only, with some absent. Here the sample spans more than 2 million clones, approximately 95% being singletons. The specimen was naive CD4+ T cells sorted from blood. The receptor set was obtained from a man between 18 and 29 years old in good health. Each CDR3 is given with its conserved first and last residue. D genes are given only for firm matches. Expanded clones are given a class, and other clones once, few, many or no size at all.

J gene: TRBJ1-5
D gene: TRBD1
clone size: .
V gene: TRBV5-1
CDR3 protein: CASSTGTASPNQPQHF
CDR3 DNA: TGCGCCAGCAGCACTGGGACAGCATCTCCCAATCAGCCCCAGCATTTT

J gene: TRBJ1-2
D gene: .
clone size: .
V gene: TRBV6-5
CDR3 protein: CASSARDTRNYGYTF
CDR3 DNA: TGTGCCAGCAGCGCAAGGGACACCAGAAACTATGGCTACACCTTC

J gene: TRBJ2-5
D gene: TRBD1
clone size: .
V gene: TRBV7-2
CDR3 protein: CASSLEPGQGPYF
CDR3 DNA: TGTGCCAGCAGCTTAGAGCCGGGACAGGGTCCGTACTTC

J gene: TRBJ2-7
D gene: TRBD1
clone size: .
V gene: TRBV13
CDR3 protein: CASSSRQGPTYEQYF
CDR3 DNA: TGTGCCAGCAGCTCCAGACAGGGCCCGACCTACGAGCAGTACTTC

J gene: TRBJ2-7
D gene: .
clone size: .
V gene: TRBV18
CDR3 protein: CASSPGAGALYEQYF
CDR3 DNA: TGTGCCAGCTCACCTGGGGCGGGGGCCCTCTACGAGCAGTACTTC

J gene: TRBJ2-1
D gene: TRBD2
clone size: .
V gene: TRBV5-1
CDR3 protein: CASSPTTSGGYNEQFF
CDR3 DNA: TGCGCCAGCAGCCCGACTACTAGCGGGGGTTACAATGAGCAGTTCTTC

J gene: TRBJ1-3
D gene: TRBD1
clone size: once
V gene: TRBV19
CDR3 protein: CASSIEGAGGNTIYF
CDR3 DNA: TGTGCCAGTAGTATCGAGGGGGCCGGTGGAAACACCATATATTTT

J gene: TRBJ2-5
D gene: .
clone size: .
V gene: TRBV29-1
CDR3 protein: CSAPDRQQETQYF
CDR3 DNA: TGCAGCGCCCCAGACAGGCAACAAGAGACCCAGTACTTC

J gene: TRBJ2-3
D gene: .
clone size: .
V gene: TRBV4-1
CDR3 protein: CASSRPTDTQYF
CDR3 DNA: TGCGCCAGCAGCCGACCCACAGATACGCAGTATTTT

J gene: TRBJ2-1
D gene: TRBD2
clone size: .
V gene: TRBV5-4
CDR3 protein: CASSLGTNRGSYNEQFF
CDR3 DNA: TGTGCCAGCAGCCTCGGGACTAACCGGGGCTCCTACAATGAGCAGTTCTTC

J gene: TRBJ1-2
D gene: TRBD1
clone size: once
V gene: TRBV28
CDR3 protein: CASTGQHTNNYGYTF
CDR3 DNA: TGTGCCAGCACGGGACAGCATACAAATAACTATGGCTACACCTTC

J gene: TRBJ2-1
D gene: TRBD2
clone size: .
V gene: TRBV29-1
CDR3 protein: CSVEIVVLAGRYSYNEQFF
CDR3 DNA: TGCAGCGTTGAAATCGTTGTACTAGCGGGGCGGTACTCCTACAATGAGCAGTTCTTC

J gene: TRBJ1-2
D gene: .
clone size: .
V gene: TRBV5-1
CDR3 protein: CASSLGYRETNYGYTF
CDR3 DNA: TGCGCCAGCAGCTTGGGCTACAGGGAAACTAACTATGGCTACACCTTC

J gene: TRBJ1-1
D gene: .
clone size: .
V gene: TRBV5-1
CDR3 protein: CASSLWTAMNTEAFF
CDR3 DNA: TGCGCCAGCAGCTTGTGGACCGCGATGAACACTGAAGCTTTCTTT

J gene: TRBJ2-3
D gene: TRBD1
clone size: .
V gene: TRBV5-1
CDR3 protein: CASSFTGTGPDTQYF
CDR3 DNA: TGCGCCAGCAGCTTTACCGGGACAGGCCCAGATACGCAGTATTTT

J gene: TRBJ2-3
D gene: .
clone size: .
V gene: TRBV7-6
CDR3 protein: CASRSNGDTQYF
CDR3 DNA: TGTGCCAGCAGGTCGAATGGAGATACGCAGTATTTT

J gene: TRBJ2-5
D gene: TRBD1
clone size: .
V gene: TRBV5-1
CDR3 protein: CASSPPGTGKETQYF
CDR3 DNA: TGCGCCAGCAGCCCTCCTGGGACAGGGAAAGAGACCCAGTACTTC

J gene: TRBJ2-7
D gene: TRBD1
clone size: .
V gene: TRBV29-1
CDR3 protein: CSVGGTLSGGGYEQYF
CDR3 DNA: TGCAGCGTGGGGGGAACACTGTCAGGGGGCGGCTACGAGCAGTACTTC

J gene: TRBJ1-4
D gene: TRBD1
clone size: .
V gene: TRBV11-2
CDR3 protein: CASSLVTGGGEKLFF
CDR3 DNA: TGTGCCAGCAGCTTAGTGACAGGGGGCGGAGAAAAACTGTTTTTT

J gene: TRBJ1-5
D gene: .
clone size: .
V gene: TRBV28
CDR3 protein: CASSLGWEINQPQHF
CDR3 DNA: TGTGCCAGCAGTTTAGGGTGGGAAATTAATCAGCCCCAGCATTTT

J gene: TRBJ2-7
D gene: .
clone size: .
V gene: TRBV2
CDR3 protein: CASTAGNEQYF
CDR3 DNA: TGTGCCAGCACCGCCGGCAACGAGCAGTACTTC

J gene: TRBJ1-2
D gene: .
clone size: .
V gene: TRBV11-2
CDR3 protein: CASSLDQLEGGYGYTF
CDR3 DNA: TGTGCCAGCAGCTTAGATCAGCTCGAGGGGGGGTATGGCTACACCTTC

J gene: TRBJ2-7
D gene: .
clone size: .
V gene: TRBV14
CDR3 protein: CASSWDSSGYEQYF
CDR3 DNA: TGTGCCAGCAGCTGGGACTCCTCGGGGTACGAGCAGTACTTC

J gene: TRBJ2-2
D gene: .
clone size: few
V gene: TRBV6-5
CDR3 protein: CASIDVGRGELFF
CDR3 DNA: TGTGCCAGCATTGACGTGGGTCGCGGGGAGCTGTTTTTT

J gene: TRBJ2-7
D gene: TRBD1
clone size: .
V gene: TRBV18
CDR3 protein: CASSPGQGPYEQYF
CDR3 DNA: TGTGCCAGCTCACCAGGACAGGGCCCCTACGAGCAGTACTTC

J gene: TRBJ2-7
D gene: .
clone size: .
V gene: TRBV11-2
CDR3 protein: CASSLVREGYEQYF
CDR3 DNA: TGTGCCAGCAGCTTAGTCAGGGAAGGTTACGAGCAGTACTTC

J gene: TRBJ1-2
D gene: .
clone size: .
V gene: TRBV6-1
CDR3 protein: CASSEALGRPNYGYTF
CDR3 DNA: TGTGCCAGCAGTGAAGCCCTCGGTAGGCCCAACTATGGCTACACCTTC

J gene: TRBJ1-1
D gene: .
clone size: .
V gene: TRBV7-2
CDR3 protein: CASSLSGGWNTEAFF
CDR3 DNA: TGTGCCAGCAGCTTATCGGGGGGCTGGAACACTGAAGCTTTCTTT

J gene: TRBJ2-3
D gene: TRBD2
clone size: .
V gene: TRBV6-6
CDR3 protein: CATSSGISTDTQYF
CDR3 DNA: TGTGCCACCTCTAGCGGGATTAGCACAGATACGCAGTATTTT

J gene: TRBJ1-5
D gene: .
clone size: .
V gene: TRBV6-1
CDR3 protein: CASSEDLMGRESNQPQHF
CDR3 DNA: TGTGCCAGCAGTGAAGACCTTATGGGCAGGGAAAGCAATCAGCCCCAGCATTTT

J gene: TRBJ1-2
D gene: .
clone size: .
V gene: TRBV7-6
CDR3 protein: CASSLGGLYGYTF
CDR3 DNA: TGTGCCAGCAGCTTAGGCGGACTCTATGGCTACACCTTC

J gene: TRBJ1-6
D gene: .
clone size: once
V gene: TRBV30
CDR3 protein: CAWGGGGTPLHF
CDR3 DNA: TGTGCCTGGGGGGGAGGAGGAACACCCCTCCACTTT

J gene: TRBJ1-2
D gene: TRBD1
clone size: .
V gene: TRBV7-9
CDR3 protein: CASSRDSIDGYTF
CDR3 DNA: TGTGCCAGCAGCCGGGACAGCATAGATGGCTACACCTTC

J gene: TRBJ2-1
D gene: .
clone size: .
V gene: TRBV10-2
CDR3 protein: CASSLAKYNEQFF
CDR3 DNA: TGCGCCAGCAGTCTGGCGAAATACAATGAGCAGTTCTTC